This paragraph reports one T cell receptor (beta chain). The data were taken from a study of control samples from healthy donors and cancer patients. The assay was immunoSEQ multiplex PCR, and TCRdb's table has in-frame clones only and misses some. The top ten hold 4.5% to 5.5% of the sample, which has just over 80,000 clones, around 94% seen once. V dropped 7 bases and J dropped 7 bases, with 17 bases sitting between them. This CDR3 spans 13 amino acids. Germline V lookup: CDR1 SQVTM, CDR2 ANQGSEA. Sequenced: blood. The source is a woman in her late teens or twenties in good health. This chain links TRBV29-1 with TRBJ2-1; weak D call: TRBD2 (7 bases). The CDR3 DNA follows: TGCAGCGGGGGGACTATAAGGGGGAATGAGCAGTTCTTC. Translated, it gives CSGGTIRGNEQFF.